The present entry profiles one T cell receptor (beta chain) with its context. The data were obtained in a study of blood T cell repertoires in COVID-19. Study-wide background: Material from acute and convalescent COVID-19 was sourced from the United States, Italy and Spain. T cells, B-cell-depleted T cells, or PBMCs provided the cDNA or gDNA that served as material.

Per the study methods: Estimation of nucleated cell counts was performed using reference gene primer amplification. Data came from immunoSEQ multiplex PCR; TCRdb stores just in-frame clones and leaves some out. V and J calls and clone size are as listed in that table; D and trimming were resolved from the DNA. The sample shows about 70,000 clones, around 86% of them seen only once. V lost 2 bases to trimming and J lost 8 bases; unmatched junction nucleotides: 6. The V gene's germline CDR1 is KGHSH and CDR2 LQKENI. This CDR3 spans 16 amino acids. What was sequenced was peripheral blood. The chain employs TRBV18 and TRBJ1-6; 10 nucleotides line up with TRBD1. The clonotype originates from a man aged 65 to 85 with active COVID-19. The CDR3 nucleotides read TGTGCCAGCTCACCAGCGGGACAGGGGAGGGATTCACCCCTCCACTTT. Translating gives CASSPAGQGRDSPLHF. The full variable domain, with the rest looked up from reference TRBV18 and TRBJ1-6, is NAGVMQNPRHLVRRRGQEARLRCSPMKGHSHVYWYRQLPEEGLKFMVYLQKENIIDESGMPKERFSAEFPKEGPSILRIQQVVRGDSAAYFCASSPAGQGRDSPLHFGNGTRLTVT.